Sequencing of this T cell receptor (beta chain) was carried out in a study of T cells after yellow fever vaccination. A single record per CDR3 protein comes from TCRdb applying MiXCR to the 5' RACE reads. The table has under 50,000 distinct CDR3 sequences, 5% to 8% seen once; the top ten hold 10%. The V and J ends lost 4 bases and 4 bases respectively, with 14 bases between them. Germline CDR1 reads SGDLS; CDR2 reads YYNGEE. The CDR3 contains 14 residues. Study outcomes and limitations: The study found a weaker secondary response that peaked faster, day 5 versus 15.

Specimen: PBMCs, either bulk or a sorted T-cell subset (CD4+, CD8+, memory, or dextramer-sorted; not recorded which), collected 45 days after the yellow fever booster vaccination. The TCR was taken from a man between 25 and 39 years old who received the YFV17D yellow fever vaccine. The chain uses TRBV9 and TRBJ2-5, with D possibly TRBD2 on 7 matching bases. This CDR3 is CASSPRGGGETQYF. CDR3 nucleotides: TGTGCCAGCAGCCCTCGCGGGGGCGGAGAGACCCAGTACTTC.